These T cell receptor beta chains were read from a single sample in a study of blood T cells in healthy people across ages. TCRdb re-called the 5' RACE reads through MiXCR, storing one row per CDR3 protein. This table has 500,000 to 700,000 distinct CDR3 sequences, about 30% appearing once. The sequencing sample was made of blood. The receptor source for this set is a woman of 80 years or more in good health. Each CDR3 is given with its conserved first and last residue. Each record gives: J gene, V gene, clone size, D gene, CDR3 protein, CDR3 DNA. The D gene is left open where the match is weak. The size of a clone is reported for some rows only, either as once, few or many, or as a class for expanded clones.

j_call: TRBJ2-1; v_call: TRBV9; clone_size: once; d_call: -; cdr3_aa: CASSVGLKYNEQFF; cdr3_nt: TGTGCCAGCAGCGTCGGACTGAAATACAATGAGCAGTTCTTC
j_call: TRBJ2-3; v_call: TRBV7-2; clone_size: few; d_call: TRBD1; cdr3_aa: CASSFQTGSTDTQYF; cdr3_nt: TGTGCCAGCAGCTTCCAGACAGGGAGCACAGATACGCAGTATTTT
j_call: TRBJ2-7; v_call: TRBV12-3/TRBV12-4; clone_size: -; d_call: -; cdr3_aa: CVSSLGGEQYF; cdr3_nt: TGTGTCAGCAGTTTGGGGGGCGAGCAGTACTTC
j_call: TRBJ1-2; v_call: TRBV12-3/TRBV12-4; clone_size: -; d_call: TRBD1; cdr3_aa: CASSTQITTGPDGYTF; cdr3_nt: TGTGCCAGCAGTACCCAAATAACGACAGGGCCGGATGGCTACACCTTC
j_call: TRBJ2-7; v_call: TRBV7-2; clone_size: few; d_call: -; cdr3_aa: CASSLSRGGGASYEQYF; cdr3_nt: TGTGCCAGCAGCTTAAGTAGGGGGGGCGGGGCGAGCTACGAGCAGTACTTC
j_call: TRBJ2-7; v_call: TRBV3-1; clone_size: many; d_call: TRBD2; cdr3_aa: CASSHSTSGGTYEQYF; cdr3_nt: TGTGCCAGCAGCCACTCGACTAGCGGGGGGACCTACGAGCAGTACTTC
j_call: TRBJ1-4; v_call: TRBV7-2; clone_size: many; d_call: -; cdr3_aa: CASSEPRGHEKLFF; cdr3_nt: TGTGCCAGCAGTGAACCCAGAGGGCATGAAAAACTGTTTTTT
j_call: TRBJ2-1; v_call: TRBV29-1; clone_size: many; d_call: TRBD1; cdr3_aa: CSVGGQGNEQFF; cdr3_nt: TGCAGCGTGGGGGGACAGGGGAATGAGCAGTTCTTC
j_call: TRBJ2-3; v_call: TRBV29-1; clone_size: many; d_call: -; cdr3_aa: CSVVEGGGTDTQYF; cdr3_nt: TGCAGCGTGGTAGAAGGGGGTGGGACAGATACGCAGTATTTT
j_call: TRBJ2-7; v_call: TRBV20-1; clone_size: -; d_call: -; cdr3_aa: CSARDKHRTTCEQYF; cdr3_nt: TGCAGTGCTAGAGATAAGCACAGGACTACCTGCGAGCAGTACTTC
j_call: TRBJ1-2; v_call: TRBV28; clone_size: many; d_call: TRBD1; cdr3_aa: CASSEGQGARDYGYTF; cdr3_nt: TGTGCCAGCAGTGAAGGACAGGGGGCTAGGGACTATGGCTACACCTTC
j_call: TRBJ1-2; v_call: TRBV20-1; clone_size: many; d_call: -; cdr3_aa: CSAPALAFDYGYTF; cdr3_nt: TGCAGTGCCCCAGCCCTCGCATTTGACTATGGCTACACCTTC
j_call: TRBJ2-3; v_call: TRBV20-1; clone_size: -; d_call: -; cdr3_aa: CNASGAGSIKILQYF; cdr3_nt: TGCAATGCTAGTGGGGCGGGGAGCATTAAGATACTGCAGTATTTT
j_call: TRBJ2-5; v_call: TRBV20-1; clone_size: many; d_call: -; cdr3_aa: CSATLPVGAQETQYF; cdr3_nt: TGCAGTGCCACCCTTCCGGTGGGGGCCCAAGAGACCCAGTACTTC
j_call: TRBJ1-6; v_call: TRBV20-1; clone_size: few; d_call: -; cdr3_aa: CSARRKAVSPLHF; cdr3_nt: TGCAGTGCTAGACGAAAGGCGGTTTCACCCCTCCACTTT
j_call: TRBJ2-3; v_call: TRBV20-1; clone_size: many; d_call: TRBD1; cdr3_aa: CSAQTGTVARADTQYF; cdr3_nt: TGCAGTGCTCAGACCGGGACAGTGGCCCGGGCAGATACGCAGTATTTT
j_call: TRBJ1-5; v_call: TRBV30; clone_size: -; d_call: TRBD1; cdr3_aa: CAWRSSTGTKGNQPQHF; cdr3_nt: TGTGCCTGGAGGAGTTCGACAGGGACTAAGGGCAATCAGCCCCAGCATTTT
j_call: TRBJ1-1; v_call: TRBV2; clone_size: many; d_call: TRBD1; cdr3_aa: CASREDRVTEAFF; cdr3_nt: TGTGCCAGCAGGGAGGACAGGGTCACTGAAGCTTTCTTT
j_call: TRBJ1-1; v_call: TRBV5-5; clone_size: few; d_call: -; cdr3_aa: CASSLEWTEAFF; cdr3_nt: TGTGCCAGCAGCTTGGAGTGGACTGAAGCTTTCTTT
j_call: TRBJ2-7; v_call: TRBV20-1; clone_size: -; d_call: -; cdr3_aa: CSAKVAGPDYEQYF; cdr3_nt: TGCAGTGCTAAAGTAGCAGGACCGGATTACGAGCAGTACTTC
j_call: TRBJ2-5; v_call: TRBV3-1; clone_size: many; d_call: -; cdr3_aa: CASSQGAGTGKETQYF; cdr3_nt: TGTGCCAGCAGCCAGGGTGCCGGGACGGGAAAAGAGACCCAGTACTTC
j_call: TRBJ2-7; v_call: TRBV5-1; clone_size: many; d_call: -; cdr3_aa: CASSLSAGQTEQYF; cdr3_nt: TGCGCCAGCAGCTTGTCGGCAGGGCAGACCGAGCAGTACTTC
j_call: TRBJ1-1; v_call: TRBV7-2; clone_size: -; d_call: -; cdr3_aa: CASSFVGRGSEAFF; cdr3_nt: TGTGCCAGCAGCTTCGTCGGCCGCGGGTCTGAAGCTTTCTTT
j_call: TRBJ2-1; v_call: TRBV12-3/TRBV12-4; clone_size: many; d_call: TRBD2; cdr3_aa: CASSSGTSGFNEQFF; cdr3_nt: TGTGCCAGCAGTTCCGGGACTAGCGGATTCAATGAGCAGTTCTTC